The clone carrying this T cell receptor (beta chain) is a singleton in its sample. Its cognate antigen is unknown. Profiled with immunoSEQ multiplex PCR; TCRdb holds only in-frame clones, not every one. The sample has 15,000 to 17,000 clones; less than 90% are singletons. Some second doses came at about 4 weeks and others at about 12 weeks; these were pooled. The data derive from a study of T cell responses to AZD1222 COVID-19 vaccine. The CDR3 has 14 residues. The study's findings and limits: Sampled repertoires all dated from after the peak T cell response. Mostly white British, mostly female donors; authors suggested clonal diversity may be underestimated.

This chain joins TRBV21-1 and TRBJ1-2; the DNA was not used to check the table's D call, TRBD1. TRBV21-1 is a recognized pseudogene. The TCR originated in an adult who received the AZD1222 COVID-19 vaccine. The starting material was peripheral blood, obtained 28 days after the second AZD1222 dose. The CDR3 bases are TGTGCCAGCAGCAAAGGGCCAGGGGTGGTGGGCTACACCTTC. Translated, it gives CASSKGPGVVGYTF.